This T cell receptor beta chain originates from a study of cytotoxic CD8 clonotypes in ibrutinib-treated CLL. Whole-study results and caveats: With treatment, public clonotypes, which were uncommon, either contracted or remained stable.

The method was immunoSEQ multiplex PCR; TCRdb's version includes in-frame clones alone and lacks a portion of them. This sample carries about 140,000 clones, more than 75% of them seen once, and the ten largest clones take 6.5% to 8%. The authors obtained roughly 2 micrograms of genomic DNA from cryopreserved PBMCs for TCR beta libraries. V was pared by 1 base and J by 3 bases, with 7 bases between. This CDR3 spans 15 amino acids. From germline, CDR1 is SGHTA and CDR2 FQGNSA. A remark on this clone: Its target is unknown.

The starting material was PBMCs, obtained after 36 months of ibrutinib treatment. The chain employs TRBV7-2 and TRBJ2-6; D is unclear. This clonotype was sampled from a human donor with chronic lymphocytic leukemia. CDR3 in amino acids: CASSLVGFGANVLTF. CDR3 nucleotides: TGTGCCAGCAGCTTAGTAGGGTTTGGGGCCAACGTCCTGACTTTC.